These 9 T cell receptor beta chains came from one sample sequenced in a study of T cell responses to AZD1222 COVID-19 vaccine. Some clones are missing from TCRdb's copy, which holds only in-frame ones; the method was immunoSEQ multiplex PCR. This repertoire shows under 100,000 clones, approximately 85% found once; its top ten account for 12%. The sequenced sample was peripheral blood, obtained 28 days after the second AZD1222 dose. The origin of the receptors is an adult who received the AZD1222 COVID-19 vaccine.

The chain couples TRBV7-9 to TRBJ2-5, with TRBD2 matching 10 bases. CDR1 SEHNR and CDR2 FQNEAQ come from the germline V gene (reference sequence). Losses at the gene ends were 3 bases for V and 3 bases for J; bases not matched to a gene: 4. This CDR3 is built from 15 residues. CDR3 nucleotides: TGTGCCAGCAGCTTCCCGGGACTAGCGAAAGAGACCCAGTACTTC. It encodes CASSFPGLAKETQYF.

The chain couples TRBV7-2 to TRBJ2-7, with 11 bases lining up with TRBD2. The CDR3 has 14 amino acids. Losses at the gene ends were 6 bases for V and 7 bases for J; bases not matched to a gene: 8. Per germline, CDR1 SGHTA and CDR2 FQGNSA. CDR3 nucleotides: TGTGCCAGCAGTAATAGCGGGAGGGTTTCTGAGCAGTACTTC. Protein sequence: CASSNSGRVSEQYF. Together with reference TRBV7-2 and TRBJ2-7, the CDR3 gives the full variable domain: GAGVSQSPSNKVTEKGKDVELRCDPISGHTALYWYRQSLGQGLEFLIYFQGNSAPDKSGLPSDRFSAERTGGSVSTLTIQRTQQEDSAVYLCASSNSGRVSEQYFGPGTRLTVT.

V and J are TRBV14 and TRBJ1-2; D is unclear. Trimming cost V 6 bases and J 10 bases, with 15 bases left between them. Germline assignment: CDR1 SGHDN and CDR2 FVKESK. The CDR3 spans 12 residues. CDR3 nucleotide sequence: TGTGCCAGCAGGGCCAGCGTGGGAGACTACACCTTC. Translation: CASRASVGDYTF.

The V call is TRBV3-1 (or the pseudogene TRBV3-2), the J call TRBJ1-2; the D is unclear. The V gene's germline CDR1 is LGHDT and CDR2 YNNKEL (reference sequence). The CDR3 length is 18 residues. The V gene lost 1 base and the J gene lost 6 bases, with 24 bases spanning the gap. CDR3 loop: CASSQAAPDLGGWDGYTF. CDR3 coding DNA: TGTGCCAGCAGCCAAGCAGCCCCCGACTTGGGCGGATGGGATGGCTACACCTTC.

The rearrangement uses TRBV11-3 and TRBJ1-2, with D perhaps matching TRBD1 (5 bases). This CDR3 has 14 amino acids. The ends were cut back, 3 bases at V and 1 base at J, with 9 bases in the middle. Germline loops: CDR1 SGHNT, CDR2 YENEEA. The CDR3 here is CASSFSGSNYGYTF. CDR3 bases: TGTGCCAGCAGCTTTTCAGGGAGTAACTATGGCTACACCTTC.

CDR3 nucleotide sequence: TGTGCCAGCAGCTTAGAAGGCTTCGGGGGACGCACAGATACGCAGTATTTT. This translates into CASSLEGFGGRTDTQYF. The chain recombines TRBV7-9 with TRBJ2-3; D possibly corresponds to TRBD2 (6 bases). In germline, CDR1 is SEHNR, CDR2 FQNEAQ (reference sequence). The CDR3 consists of 17 residues. V lost 1 base, J lost 1 base, and 15 bases lay in between.

The genes are TRBV18 and TRBJ2-5, with D perhaps assigned TRBD1 or TRBD2 (7 bases each). The V end was cut by 2 bases, the J end by 2 bases, with 12 bases between. The CDR3 extends over 15 amino acids. Germline lookup yields CDR1 KGHSH and CDR2 LQKENI. CDR3 protein: CASSPYQGGQETQYF. The CDR3, as DNA: TGTGCCAGCTCACCATATCAGGGGGGGCAAGAGACCCAGTACTTC.

The chain links TRBV5-1 to TRBJ2-7, with 11 nucleotides matching TRBD1. The germline gives CDR1 SGHRS, CDR2 YFSETQ. V shed 0 bases, J shed 6 bases, and the junction held 5 bases outside the gene matches. The CDR3 extends over 15 amino acids. The CDR3 is CASSLDGQGATEQYF. The CDR3 DNA follows: TGCGCCAGCAGCTTGGATGGACAGGGGGCTACCGAGCAGTACTTC.

This chain uses TRBV6-1 with TRBJ1-2; no reliable D call. Germline lookup yields CDR1 MNHNS and CDR2 SASEGT. V lost 3 bases and J 4 bases, leaving 9 bases between the germline ends. The CDR3 length is 13 residues. The CDR3 coding sequence is TGTGCCAGCAGTGATAGGACGGGCTATGGCTACACCTTC. It codes for CASSDRTGYGYTF.